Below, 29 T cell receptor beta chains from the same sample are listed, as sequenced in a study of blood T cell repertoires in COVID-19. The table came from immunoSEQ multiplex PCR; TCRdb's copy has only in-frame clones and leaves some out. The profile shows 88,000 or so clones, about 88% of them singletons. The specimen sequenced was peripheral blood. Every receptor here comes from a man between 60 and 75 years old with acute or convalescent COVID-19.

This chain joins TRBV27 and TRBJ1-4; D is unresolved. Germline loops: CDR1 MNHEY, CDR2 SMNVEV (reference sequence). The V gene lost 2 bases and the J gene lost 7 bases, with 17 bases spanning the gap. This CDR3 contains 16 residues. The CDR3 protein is CASSLKVNGGGEKLFF. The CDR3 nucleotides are TGTGCCAGCAGTTTAAAGGTGAACGGAGGAGGTGAAAAACTGTTTTTT.

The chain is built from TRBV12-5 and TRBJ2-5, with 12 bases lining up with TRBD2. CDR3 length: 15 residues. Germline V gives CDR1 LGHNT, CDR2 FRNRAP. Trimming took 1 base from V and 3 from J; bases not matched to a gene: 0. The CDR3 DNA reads TGTGCTAGTGGTTTGGGGACTAGCGGGAAAGAGACCCAGTACTTC. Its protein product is CASGLGTSGKETQYF.

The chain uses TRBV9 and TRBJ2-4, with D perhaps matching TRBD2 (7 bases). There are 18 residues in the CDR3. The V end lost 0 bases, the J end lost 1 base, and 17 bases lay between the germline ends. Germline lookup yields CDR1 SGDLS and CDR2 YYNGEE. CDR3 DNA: TGTGCCAGCAGCGTAGGTCCCGGGGGGCACGGGGCCAAAAACATTCAGTACTTC. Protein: CASSVGPGGHGAKNIQYF.

This CDR3 is CASSPNRESGAFF. The CDR3 DNA sequence: TGTGCCAGCAGCCCTAACAGGGAATCGGGAGCTTTCTTT. The chain carries TRBV2 and TRBJ1-1, with D possibly matching TRBD1 (6 bases). The germline V gene has CDR1 SNHLY and CDR2 FYNNEI. CDR3 length: 13 residues. The V and J ends lost 6 bases and 10 bases respectively, with 18 bases between them.

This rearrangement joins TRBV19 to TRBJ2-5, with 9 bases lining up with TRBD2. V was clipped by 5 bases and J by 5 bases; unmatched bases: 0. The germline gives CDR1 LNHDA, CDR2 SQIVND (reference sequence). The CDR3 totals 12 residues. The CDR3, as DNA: TGTGCCAGTAGTGCGGGAGGGGAGACCCAGTACTTC. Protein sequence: CASSAGGETQYF. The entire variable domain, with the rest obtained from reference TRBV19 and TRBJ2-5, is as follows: DGGITQSPKYLFRKEGQNVTLSCEQNLNHDAMYWYRQDPGQGLRLIYYSQIVNDFQKGDIAEGYSVSREKKESFPLTVTSAQKNPTAFYLCASSAGGETQYFGPGTRLLVL.

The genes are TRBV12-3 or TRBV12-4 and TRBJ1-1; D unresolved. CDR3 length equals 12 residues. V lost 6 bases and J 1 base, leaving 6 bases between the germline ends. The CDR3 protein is CASRPGNTEAFF. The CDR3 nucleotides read TGTGCCAGCAGACCAGGGAACACTGAAGCTTTCTTT.

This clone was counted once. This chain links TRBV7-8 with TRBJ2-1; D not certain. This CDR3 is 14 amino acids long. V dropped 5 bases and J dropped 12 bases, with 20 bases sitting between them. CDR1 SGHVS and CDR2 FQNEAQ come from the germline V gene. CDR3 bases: TGTGCCAGCAGCCCAGCCATACTACATCCGGGGCAGTTCTTC. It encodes CASSPAILHPGQFF.

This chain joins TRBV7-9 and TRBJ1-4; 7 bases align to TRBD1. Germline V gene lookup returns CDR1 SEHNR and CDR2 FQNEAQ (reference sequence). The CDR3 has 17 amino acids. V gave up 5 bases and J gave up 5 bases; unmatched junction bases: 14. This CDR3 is CASSGRTVDRRNEKLFF. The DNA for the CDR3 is TGTGCCAGCAGCGGCCGTACCGTGGACAGGAGGAATGAAAAACTGTTTTTT.

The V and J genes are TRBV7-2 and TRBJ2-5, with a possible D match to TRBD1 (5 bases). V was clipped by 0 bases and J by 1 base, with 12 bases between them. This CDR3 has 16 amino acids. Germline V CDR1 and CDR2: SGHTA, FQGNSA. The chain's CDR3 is CASSLALGRVQETQYF. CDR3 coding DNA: TGTGCCAGCAGCTTAGCGTTGGGCAGGGTCCAAGAGACCCAGTACTTC.

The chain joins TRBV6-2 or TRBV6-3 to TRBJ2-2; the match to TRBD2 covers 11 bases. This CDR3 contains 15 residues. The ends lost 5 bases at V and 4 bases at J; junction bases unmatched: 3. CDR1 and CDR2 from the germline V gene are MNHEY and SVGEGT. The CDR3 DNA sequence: TGTGCCAGCAGTCGCGGGACTAGCGGCACCGGGGAGCTGTTTTTT. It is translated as CASSRGTSGTGELFF.

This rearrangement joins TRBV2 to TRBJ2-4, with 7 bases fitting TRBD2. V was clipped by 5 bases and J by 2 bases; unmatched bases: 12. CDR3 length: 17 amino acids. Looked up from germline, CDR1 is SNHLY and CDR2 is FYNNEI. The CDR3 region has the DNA TGTGCCAGCAGTCTCGCCGGGGGGAGCGGAACCAAAAACATTCAGTACTTC. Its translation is CASSLAGGSGTKNIQYF.

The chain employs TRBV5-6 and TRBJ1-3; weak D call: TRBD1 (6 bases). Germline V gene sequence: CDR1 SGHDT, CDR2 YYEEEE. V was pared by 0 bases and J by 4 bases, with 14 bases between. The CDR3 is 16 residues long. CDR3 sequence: CASSLGQWTVGNTIYF. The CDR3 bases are TGTGCCAGCAGCTTGGGCCAGTGGACAGTCGGAAACACCATATATTTT.

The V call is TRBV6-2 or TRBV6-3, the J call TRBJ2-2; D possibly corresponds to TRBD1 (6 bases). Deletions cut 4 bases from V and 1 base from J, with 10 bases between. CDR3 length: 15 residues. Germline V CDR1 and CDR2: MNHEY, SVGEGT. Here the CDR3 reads CASSSGTRNTGELFF. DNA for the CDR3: TGTGCCAGCAGTTCCGGGACAAGGAACACCGGGGAGCTGTTTTTT.

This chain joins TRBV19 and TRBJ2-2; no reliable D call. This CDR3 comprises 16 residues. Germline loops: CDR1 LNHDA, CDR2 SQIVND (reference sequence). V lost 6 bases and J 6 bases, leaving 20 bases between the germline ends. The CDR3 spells CASRAATVIGPGELFF. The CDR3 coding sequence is TGTGCCAGTAGGGCCGCGACGGTGATTGGGCCCGGGGAGCTGTTTTTT.

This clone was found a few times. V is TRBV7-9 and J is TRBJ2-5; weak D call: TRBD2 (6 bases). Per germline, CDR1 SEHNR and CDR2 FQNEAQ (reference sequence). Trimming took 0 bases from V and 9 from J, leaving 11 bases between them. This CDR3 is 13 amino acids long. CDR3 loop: CASSLAYGGAQYF. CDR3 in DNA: TGTGCCAGCAGCTTAGCCTACGGAGGGGCCCAGTACTTC.

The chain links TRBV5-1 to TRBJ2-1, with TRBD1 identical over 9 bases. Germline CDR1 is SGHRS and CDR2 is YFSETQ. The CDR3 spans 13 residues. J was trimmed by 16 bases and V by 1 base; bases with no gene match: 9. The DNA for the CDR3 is TGCGCCAGCAGCTTGAGTAGGACAGGGGTCGTTTTCTTC. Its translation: CASSLSRTGVVFF.

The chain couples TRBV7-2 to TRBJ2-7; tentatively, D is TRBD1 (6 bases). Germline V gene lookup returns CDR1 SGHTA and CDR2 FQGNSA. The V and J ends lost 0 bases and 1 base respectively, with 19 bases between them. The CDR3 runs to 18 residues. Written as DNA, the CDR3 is TGTGCCAGCAGCTTAGCCTTCTTGACACAGGGCAGATCCTACGAGCAGTACTTC. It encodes CASSLAFLTQGRSYEQYF.

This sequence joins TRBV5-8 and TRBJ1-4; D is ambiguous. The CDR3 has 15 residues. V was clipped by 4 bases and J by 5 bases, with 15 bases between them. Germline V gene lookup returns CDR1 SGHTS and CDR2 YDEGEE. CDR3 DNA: TGTGCCAGCAGCACGCTGGATGGAGGCAATGAAAAACTGTTTTTT. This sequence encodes CASSTLDGGNEKLFF.

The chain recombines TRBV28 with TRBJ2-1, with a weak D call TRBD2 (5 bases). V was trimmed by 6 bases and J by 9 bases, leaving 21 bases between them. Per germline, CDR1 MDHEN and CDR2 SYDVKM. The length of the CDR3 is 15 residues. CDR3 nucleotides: TGTGCCAGCAGACCGGCGTTGGAGGCCCGGGGTGAGCAGTTCTTC. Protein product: CASRPALEARGEQFF.

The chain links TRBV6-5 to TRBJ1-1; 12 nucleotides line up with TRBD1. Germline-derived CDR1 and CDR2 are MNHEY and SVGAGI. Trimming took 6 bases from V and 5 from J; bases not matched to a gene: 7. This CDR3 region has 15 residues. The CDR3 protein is CASRWDRGPGTEAFF. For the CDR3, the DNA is TGTGCCAGCAGATGGGACAGGGGGCCGGGAACTGAAGCTTTCTTT.

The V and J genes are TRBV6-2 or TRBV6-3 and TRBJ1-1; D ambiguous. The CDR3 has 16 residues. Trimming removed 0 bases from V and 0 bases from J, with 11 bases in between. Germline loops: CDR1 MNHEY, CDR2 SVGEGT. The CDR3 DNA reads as TGTGCCAGCAGTTACTCGGGAGGACGGCTGAACACTGAAGCTTTCTTT. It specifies CASSYSGGRLNTEAFF.

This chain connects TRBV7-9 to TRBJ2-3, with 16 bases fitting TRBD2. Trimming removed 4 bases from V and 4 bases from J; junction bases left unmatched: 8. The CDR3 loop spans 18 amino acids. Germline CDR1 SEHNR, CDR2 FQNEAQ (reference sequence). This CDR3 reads CASSYPGTSGRASDTQYF. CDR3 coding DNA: TGTGCCAGCAGCTACCCCGGGACTAGCGGGAGGGCCTCAGATACGCAGTATTTT.

CDR3 in DNA: TGCGCCAGCAGCCAAGAGCACAGTAGGAATCAGCCCCAGCATTTT. It yields the protein CASSQEHSRNQPQHF. V and J are TRBV4-1 and TRBJ1-5; the D is unclear. Trimming left V 0 bases short and J 4 bases short, with 10 bases between. The germline V gene encodes CDR1 MGHRA and CDR2 YSYEKL. The CDR3 length is 15 residues.

The CDR3 DNA sequence: TGTGCCAGCTCACCACCTCTCCAGGCCGGGGAGCTGTTTTTT. This encodes CASSPPLQAGELFF. The V and J genes are TRBV18 and TRBJ2-2; D gene uncertain. The CDR3 totals 14 residues. Per the germline V gene, CDR1 is KGHSH and CDR2 is LQKENI. V lost 0 bases and J lost 6, with 8 bases in between.

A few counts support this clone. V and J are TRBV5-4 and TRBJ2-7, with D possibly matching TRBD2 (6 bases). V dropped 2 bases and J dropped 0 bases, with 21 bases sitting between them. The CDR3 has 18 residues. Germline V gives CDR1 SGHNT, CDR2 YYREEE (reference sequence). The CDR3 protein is CASSLMEGRPFSSYEQYF. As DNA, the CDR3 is TGTGCCAGCAGCTTAATGGAGGGCCGGCCTTTCTCCTCCTACGAGCAGTACTTC.

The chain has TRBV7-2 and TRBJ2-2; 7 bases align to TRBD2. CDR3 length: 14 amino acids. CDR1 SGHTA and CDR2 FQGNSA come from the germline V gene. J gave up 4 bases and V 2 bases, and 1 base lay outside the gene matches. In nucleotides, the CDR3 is TGTGCCAGCAGCTTACTAGCGGTCACCGGGGAGCTGTTTTTT. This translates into CASSLLAVTGELFF.

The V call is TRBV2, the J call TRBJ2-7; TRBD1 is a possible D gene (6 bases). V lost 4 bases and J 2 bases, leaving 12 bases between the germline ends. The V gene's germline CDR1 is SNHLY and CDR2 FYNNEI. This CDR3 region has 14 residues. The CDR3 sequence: CASSVGQRPYEQYF. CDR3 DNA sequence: TGTGCCAGCAGTGTAGGACAGAGGCCCTACGAGCAGTACTTC.

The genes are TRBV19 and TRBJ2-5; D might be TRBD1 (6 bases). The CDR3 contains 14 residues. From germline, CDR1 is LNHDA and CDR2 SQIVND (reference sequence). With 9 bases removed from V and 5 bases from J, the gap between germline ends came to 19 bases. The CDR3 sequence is CASSQQGWSETQYF. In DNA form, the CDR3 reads TGTGCCAGCAGTCAACAGGGTTGGTCGGAGACCCAGTACTTC. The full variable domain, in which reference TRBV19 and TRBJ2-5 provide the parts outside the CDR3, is DGGITQSPKYLFRKEGQNVTLSCEQNLNHDAMYWYRQDPGQGLRLIYYSQIVNDFQKGDIAEGYSVSREKKESFPLTVTSAQKNPTAFYLCASSQQGWSETQYFGPGTRLLVL.

As DNA, the CDR3 is TGTGCCAGCTCACCACGGTCGGTTCTAGCTAGCGGGAGTGCAGATACGCAGTATTTT. As protein: CASSPRSVLASGSADTQYF. The rearrangement joins TRBV18 to TRBJ2-3, with TRBD2 matching over 10 bases. After removal of 1 base from V and 4 bases from J, the junction contained 14 bases not matched to a gene. Germline lookup yields CDR1 KGHSH and CDR2 LQKENI. The CDR3 runs 19 residues.